The clone carrying this T cell receptor (beta chain) has ten or more counts. Its target is unknown. This specimen belongs to a study of molecular identifiers for immune sequencing clone quantification. The CDR3 extends over 17 amino acids. The germline gives CDR1 MNHEY, CDR2 SVGEGT. V lost 0 bases and J 4 bases, leaving 16 bases between the germline ends. One entry per CDR3 protein results from TCRdb running MiXCR on the PCR reads. The repertoire holds a few hundred thousand distinct CDR3 sequences, around a fifth seen once, with approximately 0.8% in the top ten. Study results and caveats: The study found clones above 20 RNA copies held over 97% of effector molecules and under 1% in naive cells.

The clonotype was recovered from a human donor in good health. Some libraries in this study had Jurkat cell RNA spiked in. The V gene is TRBV6-2 or TRBV6-3, the J gene TRBJ1-5, with D possibly being TRBD1 (5 bases). The specimen sequenced was naive CD8+ T cells from blood, with Jurkat cell RNA spiked in. As for subset: FACS-sorted CD8+CD4-CCR7+CD45RA+ naive T cells. CDR3 sequence (DNA): TGTGCCAGCAGTTACTCAACTATTCGACAGCCAAATCAGCCCCAGCATTTT. Translation gives CASSYSTIRQPNQPQHF.